The 26 T cell receptor beta chains reported below all come from one sample, sequenced in a study of T cell repertoires in ileal Crohn's disease. The data were produced by immunoSEQ multiplex PCR, yet TCRdb's version contains in-frame clones alone and is incomplete. The table has approximately 30,000 clones, roughly 77% seen once. Sequences were obtained from ileal tissue. The receptor set was obtained from an adult with Crohn's disease.

The chain combines TRBV4-3 with TRBJ2-1; TRBD2 aligns across 7 bases. V lost 2 bases, J lost 1 base, and 8 bases stayed unmatched. The germline CDR1 and CDR2 sequences are LGHNA and YSLEER. The CDR3 covers 17 residues. The CDR3 reads CASSQSSGVASYNEQFF. The CDR3 nucleotides read TGCGCCAGCAGCCAATCGAGCGGGGTCGCATCCTACAATGAGCAGTTCTTC.

The chain couples TRBV2 to TRBJ2-2; TRBD2 matches 8 bases. V lost 7 bases to trimming and J lost 1 base; unmatched junction nucleotides: 5. There are 15 residues in the CDR3. Germline V gene lookup returns CDR1 SNHLY and CDR2 FYNNEI. The CDR3 coding sequence is TGTGCCAGCACCCCTAGCGGGTGGAACACCGGGGAGCTGTTTTTT. This gives the protein CASTPSGWNTGELFF.

The chain has TRBV4-2 and TRBJ2-5, with 8 bases fitting TRBD2. The DNA matches TRBJ2-7 better at its end, which makes the J call doubtful. Germline-derived CDR1 and CDR2 are LGHNA and YNFKEQ. The CDR3 covers 19 residues. CDR3 sequence: CASSQVLMREALYYYEQYF. The CDR3 region has the DNA TGTGCCAGCAGCCAAGTGCTTATGCGGGAGGCCCTATATTACTACGAGCAGTACTTC.

The chain joins TRBV30 to TRBJ2-3; the match to TRBD1 covers 9 bases. The CDR3 spans 13 residues. The V gene end was trimmed by 8 bases and the J gene end by 0 bases; junction bases not matched to a gene: 3. Germline V gene lookup returns CDR1 GTSNPN and CDR2 SVGIG (reference sequence). The CDR3 is CARQGGSTDTQYF. The CDR3 DNA reads as TGTGCCCGACAGGGGGGTAGCACAGATACGCAGTATTTT.

The CDR3 DNA reads TGTGCCAGCAGCTTTGGACACGGTGAGAGCACAGATACGCAGTATTTT. Protein sequence: CASSFGHGESTDTQYF. This chain uses TRBV7-6 with TRBJ2-3; D may be TRBD1 (5 bases). Trimming removed 3 bases from V and 0 bases from J, with 13 bases in between. The CDR3 length is 16 residues. CDR1 is SGHVS, CDR2 FNYEAQ, per germline.

The genes are TRBV6-5 and TRBJ2-3, with 8 bases aligning to TRBD2. The V segment lost 6 bases and the J segment 3 bases; nucleotides outside the gene matches: 8. Germline V lookup: CDR1 MNHEY, CDR2 SVGAGI. The CDR3 is 15 residues long. The CDR3 DNA reads as TGTGCCAGCAGCCGACTAGCGCGGGGGACAGATACGCAGTATTTT. Amino acid sequence: CASSRLARGTDTQYF.

The V call is TRBV7-2, the J call TRBJ1-1; 8 nucleotides line up with TRBD1. This CDR3 is 13 amino acids long. The germline V gene encodes CDR1 SGHTA and CDR2 FQGNSA. Trimming at V came to 2 bases and at J to 12 bases, leaving 8 bases not matched to a gene. CDR3 loop: CASSLLVGRGPFF. In DNA form, the CDR3 reads TGTGCCAGCAGCTTACTCGTTGGCAGGGGGCCTTTCTTT.

The rearrangement uses TRBV14 and TRBJ2-7, with a weak D call TRBD2 (7 bases). Germline V gene sequence: CDR1 SGHDN, CDR2 FVKESK. The CDR3 runs to 17 residues. Between the trimmed V and J ends, which lost 4 bases and 0 bases, there was a span of 19 bases. The CDR3 coding sequence is TGTGCCAGCAGCCCAACGAGGGGGGAGGGGGACTCCTACGAGCAGTACTTC. Amino acids: CASSPTRGEGDSYEQYF.

The V gene is TRBV7-2, the J gene TRBJ1-1, with TRBD1 matching 7 bases. Germline values: CDR1 SGHTA, CDR2 FQGNSA. The CDR3 is made up of 13 amino acids. The J segment lost 7 bases and the V segment lost 5 bases, leaving 7 bases of the junction unmatched. For the CDR3, the DNA is TGTGCCAGCAGCCCCCGGGGACAGCTTGAAGCTTTCTTT. Amino acid sequence: CASSPRGQLEAFF.

The chain combines TRBV18 with TRBJ2-1; tentatively, D is TRBD2 (6 bases). Trimming cost V 3 bases and J 10 bases, with 13 bases left between them. Per the germline V gene, CDR1 is KGHSH and CDR2 is LQKENI. The CDR3 sequence is 13 residues long. The CDR3 DNA sequence: TGTGCCAGCTCACCGGACTACAACGGAGAGCAGTTCTTC. Translated: CASSPDYNGEQFF.

The chain joins TRBV5-1 to TRBJ2-6; tentatively, D is TRBD2 (5 bases). This CDR3 region has 15 residues. V dropped 2 bases and J dropped 4 bases, with 10 bases sitting between them. Germline lookup yields CDR1 SGHRS and CDR2 YFSETQ. CDR3 DNA: TGCGCCAGCAGCTTTACGGGGTCGGGGGCCAACGTCCTGACTTTC. It encodes CASSFTGSGANVLTF.

The CDR3 DNA reads TGCGCCAGCAGCCAAGACTACTTGTACAATGAGCAGTTCTTC. Translation: CASSQDYLYNEQFF. The gene calls are TRBV4-3 and TRBJ2-1; D not resolved. Germline CDR1 reads LGHNA; CDR2 reads YSLEER. The CDR3 is 14 residues long. V gave up 0 bases and J gave up 4 bases, with 7 bases separating them.

The genes are TRBV9 and TRBJ2-5, with 15 bases fitting TRBD2. The germline CDR1 and CDR2 sequences are SGDLS and YYNGEE. J gave up 2 bases and V 2 bases, and 1 base lay outside the gene matches. The length of the CDR3 is 16 residues. The CDR3 reads CASSVGTSGGQETQYF. DNA of the CDR3: TGTGCCAGCAGCGTGGGGACTAGCGGGGGGCAAGAGACCCAGTACTTC.

J is TRBJ2-3 and V is TRBV5-1; D is perhaps TRBD1 (6 bases). The CDR3 consists of 13 residues. The V end was cut by 1 base, the J end by 4 bases, with 7 bases between. Germline loops: CDR1 SGHRS, CDR2 YFSETQ. CDR3 coding DNA: TGCGCCAGCAGCTTGCAGGGGTCAGATACGCAGTATTTT. Translated: CASSLQGSDTQYF. The variable domain in full, with the rest retrieved from reference TRBV5-1 and TRBJ2-3, is KAGVTQTPRYLIKTRGQQVTLSCSPISGHRSVSWYQQTPGQGLQFLFEYFSETQRNKGNFPGRFSGRQFSNSRSEMNVSTLELGDSALYLCASSLQGSDTQYFGPGTRLTVL.

The chain joins TRBV6-5 to TRBJ1-2; 8 positions match TRBD1. CDR3 length equals 14 residues. The V gene's germline CDR1 is MNHEY and CDR2 SVGAGI. Trimming took 6 bases from V and 4 from J; bases not matched to a gene: 7. The CDR3 loop is CASRSGGQAYGYTF. The CDR3 DNA sequence: TGTGCCAGCAGATCCGGGGGACAGGCCTATGGCTACACCTTC.

This clone was observed a few times. CDR3 bases: TGTGCCAGTAGTATCCTAGGACAGGGGAGGGAGACCCAGTACTTC. Its translation: CASSILGQGRETQYF. The chain joins TRBV19 to TRBJ2-5, with TRBD1 identical over 9 bases. In germline, CDR1 is LNHDA, CDR2 SQIVND (reference sequence). This CDR3 contains 15 residues. Trimming removed 3 bases from V and 5 bases from J; junction bases left unmatched: 7. Combining the CDR3 with reference TRBV19 and TRBJ2-5 gives the whole variable domain DGGITQSPKYLFRKEGQNVTLSCEQNLNHDAMYWYRQDPGQGLRLIYYSQIVNDFQKGDIAEGYSVSREKKESFPLTVTSAQKNPTAFYLCASSILGQGRETQYFGPGTRLLVL.

The sample holds a few counts of this clone. The CDR3 is CASSLRPPTGRWCYSNQPQHF. The CDR3 DNA follows: TGTGCCAGCAGCCTCCGTCCCCCGACAGGGCGGTGGTGCTATAGCAATCAGCCCCAGCATTTT. The chain combines TRBV21-1 with TRBJ1-5; TRBD1 is the table's D call, not checked against the DNA. TRBV21-1 has pseudogene status. There are 21 residues in the CDR3.

The chain combines TRBV13 with TRBJ2-2; TRBD2 matches at 9 bases. V trimming: 5 bases; J trimming: 5 bases; junction bases outside the gene matches: 12. The CDR3 runs to 17 residues. CDR1 is PRHDT, CDR2 FYEKMQ, per germline (reference sequence). The CDR3 loop reads CASSLFSGRFVTGELFF. DNA for the CDR3: TGTGCCAGCAGCCTTTTTAGCGGGAGATTCGTAACCGGGGAGCTGTTTTTT.

The rearrangement uses TRBV19 and TRBJ2-5; 9 bases align to TRBD1. CDR3 length equals 17 residues. The junction had 14 bases not matched to a gene; V was cut back by 6 bases and J by 3 bases. Germline CDR1 is LNHDA and CDR2 is SQIVND (reference sequence). The CDR3 sequence is CASSQYRIGTGKETQYF. CDR3 DNA: TGTGCCAGTAGCCAATATAGAATCGGGACAGGGAAAGAGACCCAGTACTTC.

This chain connects TRBV18 to TRBJ1-5; D call uncertain. V dropped 5 bases and J dropped 1 base, with 6 bases sitting between them. The CDR3 has 13 residues. Germline V gene sequence: CDR1 KGHSH, CDR2 LQKENI. CDR3 sequence (DNA): TGTGCCAGCTCAGAGGCGAGCAATCAGCCCCAGCATTTT. Amino acid sequence: CASSEASNQPQHF.

The genes are TRBV29-1 and TRBJ2-7, with 11 positions matching TRBD2. Germline V gene data show CDR1 as SQVTM and CDR2 as ANQGSEA. The CDR3 contains 15 residues. The V gene end was trimmed by 7 bases and the J gene end by 3 bases; junction bases not matched to a gene: 11. For the CDR3, the DNA is TGCAGCGCCTCGCCTGCTAGCGGGAGGATCTACGAGCAGTACTTC. This sequence encodes CSASPASGRIYEQYF.

The gene calls are TRBV27 and TRBJ2-3; tentatively, D is TRBD2 (5 bases). Germline CDR1 is MNHEY and CDR2 is SMNVEV (reference sequence). This CDR3 has 12 amino acids. Trimming stripped 8 bases from V and 7 bases from J, with 13 bases between. CDR3 sequence (DNA): TGTGCCAGCGGGGAGACTGTTTATACGCAGTATTTT. This codes for CASGETVYTQYF.

The rearrangement uses TRBV7-2 and TRBJ2-3; TRBD2 matches at 12 bases. V dropped 3 bases and J dropped 3; count of bases not matched to a gene: 1. This CDR3 has 15 residues. CDR1 is SGHTA, CDR2 FQGNSA, per germline. The CDR3 sequence: CASSLTSGGTDTQYF. CDR3 nucleotide sequence: TGTGCCAGCAGCTTGACTAGCGGGGGAACAGATACGCAGTATTTT.

The V call is TRBV18, the J call TRBJ2-5; 13 bases are a match to TRBD2. The CDR3 loop spans 20 amino acids. Germline CDR1 and CDR2: KGHSH and LQKENI. The ends lost 3 bases at V and 1 base at J; junction bases unmatched: 14. The CDR3 loop reads CASSPGMGTSGANPQETQYF. The CDR3, as DNA: TGTGCCAGCTCACCGGGCATGGGGACTAGCGGGGCAAATCCCCAAGAGACCCAGTACTTC.

This rearrangement joins TRBV5-1 to TRBJ1-6; D gene ambiguous. The CDR3 totals 15 residues. V was pared by 4 bases and J by 10 bases, with 18 bases between. CDR1 is SGHRS, CDR2 YFSETQ, per germline. The CDR3 coding sequence is TGCGCCAGCAGCCCGACGCGGCAGCCTACCTCACCCCTCCACTTT. Protein sequence: CASSPTRQPTSPLHF.

This chain uses TRBV19 with TRBJ2-2; the D gene is possibly TRBD2 (6 bases). Germline V gene sequence: CDR1 LNHDA, CDR2 SQIVND (reference sequence). CDR3 size: 15 residues. Trimming left V 5 bases short and J 5 bases short, with 15 bases between. The CDR3 protein is CASSPAGQGTGELFF. The DNA for the CDR3 is TGTGCCAGTAGTCCGGCGGGGCAGGGTACCGGGGAGCTGTTTTTT.